This T cell receptor (beta chain) was captured in a study of cytomegalovirus exposure and HLA in healthy donors. General observations from the study: A later analysis linked about 17,000 TCR beta sequences to HLA alleles at 0.05 false discovery rate. The majority of CMV-associated TCR beta chains were reported as apparently HLA-restricted in a later analysis.

V shed 4 bases and J 5 bases; nucleotides not matched to a gene: 14. This CDR3 contains 18 residues. Germline CDR1 and CDR2: SGDLS and YYNGEE. On this clone itself: Its specificity is not known.

The PCR ran on 60 Vbeta and 13 Jbeta primers. The method was immunoSEQ multiplex PCR; TCRdb's version includes in-frame clones alone and lacks a portion of them. The table includes under 200,000 clones, 85% detected once. The sequencing input was PBMCs. This TCR derives from a woman aged 50 to 60 in good health and CMV-seronegative. This rearrangement joins TRBV9 to TRBJ2-1, with 11 bases lining up with TRBD2. CDR3 bases: TGTGCCAGCAGCCCAATGTTAGCGGGAGGGTCAAATCACAATGAGCAGTTCTTC. This encodes CASSPMLAGGSNHNEQFF.